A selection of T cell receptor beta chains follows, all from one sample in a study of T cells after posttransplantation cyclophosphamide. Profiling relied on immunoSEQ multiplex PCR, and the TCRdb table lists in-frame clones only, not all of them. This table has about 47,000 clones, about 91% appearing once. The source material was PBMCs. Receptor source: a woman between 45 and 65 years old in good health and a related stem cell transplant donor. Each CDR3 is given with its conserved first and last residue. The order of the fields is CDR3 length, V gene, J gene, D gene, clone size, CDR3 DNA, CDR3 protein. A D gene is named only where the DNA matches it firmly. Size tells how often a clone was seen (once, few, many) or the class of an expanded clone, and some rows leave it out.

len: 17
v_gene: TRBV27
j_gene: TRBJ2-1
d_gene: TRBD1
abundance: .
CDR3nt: TGTGCCAGCAGTTCCCCGACAGGGCTCAGCTCCTACAATGAGCAGTTCTTC
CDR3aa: CASSSPTGLSSYNEQFF

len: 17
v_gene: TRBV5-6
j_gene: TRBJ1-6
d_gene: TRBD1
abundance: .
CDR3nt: TGTGCCAGCAGCTTAGGGGCGGAACAGGGGTATAATTCACCCCTCCACTTT
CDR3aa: CASSLGAEQGYNSPLHF

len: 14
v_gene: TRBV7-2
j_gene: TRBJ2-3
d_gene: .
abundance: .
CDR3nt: TGTGCCAGCAGCTTAGTGGACTACTCAGATACGCAGTATTTT
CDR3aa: CASSLVDYSDTQYF

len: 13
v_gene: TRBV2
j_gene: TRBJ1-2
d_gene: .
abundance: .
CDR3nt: TGTGCCAGCAGTGTCGCAGGGGTAGATGGCTACACCTTC
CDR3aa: CASSVAGVDGYTF

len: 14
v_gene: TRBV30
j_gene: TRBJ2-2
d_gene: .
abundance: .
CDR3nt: TGTGCCTGGAGTAGGGAGGTTGACACCGGGGAGCTGTTTTTT
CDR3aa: CAWSREVDTGELFF

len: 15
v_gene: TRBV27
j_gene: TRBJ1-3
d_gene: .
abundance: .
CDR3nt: TGTGCCAGCAGTTTTAACACAGACTCTGGAAACACCATATATTTT
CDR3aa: CASSFNTDSGNTIYF

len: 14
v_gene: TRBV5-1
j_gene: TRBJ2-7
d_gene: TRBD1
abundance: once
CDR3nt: TGCGCCAGCAGCTTGGGACAGGGGTCCTACGAGCAGTACTTC
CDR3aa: CASSLGQGSYEQYF

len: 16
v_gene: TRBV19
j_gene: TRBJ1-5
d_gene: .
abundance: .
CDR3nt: TGTGCCAGTAGTATTGTAGCAGGGTTGGACAATCAGCCCCAGCATTTT
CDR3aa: CASSIVAGLDNQPQHF

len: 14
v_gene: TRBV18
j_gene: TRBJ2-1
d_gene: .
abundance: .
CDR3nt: TGTGCCAGCTCACCACCGAGCCCGGTGGAGGAGCAGTTCTTC
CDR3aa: CASSPPSPVEEQFF

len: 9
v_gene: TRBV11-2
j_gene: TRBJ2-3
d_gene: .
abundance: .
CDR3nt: TGTGCCAGCAGCTCACCAGTTGGTTTT
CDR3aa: CASSSPVGF

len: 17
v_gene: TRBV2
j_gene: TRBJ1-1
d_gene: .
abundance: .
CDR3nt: TGTGCCAGCAGTGAGAGGTCGGGGGCGGGGGCGGTCACTGAAGCTTTCTTT
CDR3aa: CASSERSGAGAVTEAFF

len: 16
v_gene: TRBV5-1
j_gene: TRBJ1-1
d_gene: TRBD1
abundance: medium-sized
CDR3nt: TGCGCCAGCAGCGAGCGCGGGACAGGGCTGAACACTGAAGCTTTCTTT
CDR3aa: CASSERGTGLNTEAFF

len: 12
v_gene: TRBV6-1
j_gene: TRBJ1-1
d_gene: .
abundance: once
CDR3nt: TGTGCCAGCAGCAGGGTGAGCACTGAAGCTTTCTTT
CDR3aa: CASSRVSTEAFF

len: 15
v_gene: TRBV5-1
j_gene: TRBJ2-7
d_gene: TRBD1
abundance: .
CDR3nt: TGCGCCAGCAGCTCGACCGGGACAGGGTCTGGCGAGCAGTACTTC
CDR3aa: CASSSTGTGSGEQYF

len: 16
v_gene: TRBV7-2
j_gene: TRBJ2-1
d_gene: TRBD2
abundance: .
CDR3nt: TGTGCCAGCAGGCAGACTAGCGGGACCCCTGGGAATGAGCAGTTCTTC
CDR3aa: CASRQTSGTPGNEQFF

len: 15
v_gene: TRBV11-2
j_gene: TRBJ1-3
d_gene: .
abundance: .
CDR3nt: TGTGCCAGCAGCTTAGGACAGCAATCTGGAAACACCATATATTTT
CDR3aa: CASSLGQQSGNTIYF

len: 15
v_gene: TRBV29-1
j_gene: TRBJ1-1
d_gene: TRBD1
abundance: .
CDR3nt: TGCAGCGTTGAGGAGGGGACAGGATGGAACACTGAAGCTTTCTTT
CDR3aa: CSVEEGTGWNTEAFF

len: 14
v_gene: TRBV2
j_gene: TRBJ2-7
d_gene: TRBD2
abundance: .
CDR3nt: TGTGCCAGCAGTCCTAGCGGGGGGGGAGGGGAGCAGTACTTC
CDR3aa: CASSPSGGGGEQYF

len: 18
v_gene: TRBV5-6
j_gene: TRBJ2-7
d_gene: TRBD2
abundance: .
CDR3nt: TGTGCCAGCAGTCAACCGGGACTAGCGGGAGAAGGGTCCTACGAGCAGTACTTC
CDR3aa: CASSQPGLAGEGSYEQYF

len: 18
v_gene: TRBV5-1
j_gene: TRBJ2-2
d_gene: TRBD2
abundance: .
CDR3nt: TGCGCCAGCAGCCAGACGGGACTAGCAGTCGCGAACACCGGGGAGCTGTTTTTT
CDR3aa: CASSQTGLAVANTGELFF

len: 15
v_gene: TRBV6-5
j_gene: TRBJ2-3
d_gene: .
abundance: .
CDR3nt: TGTGCCAGCAGTTACGGGCGGGGTAGCACAGATACGCAGTATTTT
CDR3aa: CASSYGRGSTDTQYF

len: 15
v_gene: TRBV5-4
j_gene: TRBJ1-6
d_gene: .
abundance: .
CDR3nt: TGTGCCAGCAGCTTGTGGTCGGGGGGTAATTCCCCCCTCCACTTT
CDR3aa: CASSLWSGGNSPLHF

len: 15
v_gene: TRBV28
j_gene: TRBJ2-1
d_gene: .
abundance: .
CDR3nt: TGTGCCAGCAGTCTCCGGGATAGTGCCTACAATGAGCAGTTCTTC
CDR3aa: CASSLRDSAYNEQFF

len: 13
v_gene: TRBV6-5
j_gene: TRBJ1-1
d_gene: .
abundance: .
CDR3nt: TGTGCCAGCAGTTATACTCAGGGGAGTGAAGCTTTCTTT
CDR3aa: CASSYTQGSEAFF

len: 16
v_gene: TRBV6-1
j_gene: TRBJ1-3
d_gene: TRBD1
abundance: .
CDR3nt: TGTGCCAGCAGTGTGAGACAGGGGGCTCATGGAAACACCATATATTTT
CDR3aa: CASSVRQGAHGNTIYF

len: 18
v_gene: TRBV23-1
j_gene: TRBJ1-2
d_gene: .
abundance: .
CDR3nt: TGCGCCAGCAGTCAATCTCGGGAAAGGATCCCTAGGGAGGATGGCTACACCTTC
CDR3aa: CASSQSRERIPREDGYTF

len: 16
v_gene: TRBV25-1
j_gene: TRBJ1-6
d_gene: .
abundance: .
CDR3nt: TGTGCCAGCAGTGAGGTGGAGGGCTCCTATAATTCACCCCTCCACTTT
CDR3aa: CASSEVEGSYNSPLHF

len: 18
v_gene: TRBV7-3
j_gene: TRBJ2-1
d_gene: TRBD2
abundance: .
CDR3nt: TGTGCCAGCAGCTTAAAGGGACATAGCGGGAGGGACGGGGATGAGCAGTTCTTC
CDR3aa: CASSLKGHSGRDGDEQFF

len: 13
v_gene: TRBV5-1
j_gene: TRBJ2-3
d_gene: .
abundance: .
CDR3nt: TGCGCCAGCAGCTTGGGCGGCACAGATACGCAGTATTTT
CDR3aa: CASSLGGTDTQYF

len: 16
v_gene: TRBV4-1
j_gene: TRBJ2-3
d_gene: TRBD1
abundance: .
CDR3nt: TGCGCCAGCAGCCAAAGGACAGGGGATAACGCAGATACGCAGTATTTT
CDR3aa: CASSQRTGDNADTQYF

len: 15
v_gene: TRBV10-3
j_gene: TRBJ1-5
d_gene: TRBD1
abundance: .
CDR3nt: TGTGCCATCAGTTCGACAGGGGCAAGCAATCAGCCCCAGCATTTT
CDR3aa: CAISSTGASNQPQHF

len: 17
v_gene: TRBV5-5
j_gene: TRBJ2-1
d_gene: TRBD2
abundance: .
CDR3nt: TGTGCCAGCAGCCAGCGAGCCCGGGGGGGCCTAAACAATGAGCAGTTCTTC
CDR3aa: CASSQRARGGLNNEQFF

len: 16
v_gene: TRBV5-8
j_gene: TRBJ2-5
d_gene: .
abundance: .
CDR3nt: TGTGCCAGCAGCTTGGCGGGTAGCGGAACGCTGGAGACCCAGTACTTC
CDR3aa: CASSLAGSGTLETQYF

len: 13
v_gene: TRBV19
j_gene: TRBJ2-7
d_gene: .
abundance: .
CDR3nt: TGTGCCAGTAGCATCCCAGGGGTTGACGAGCAGTACTTC
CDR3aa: CASSIPGVDEQYF

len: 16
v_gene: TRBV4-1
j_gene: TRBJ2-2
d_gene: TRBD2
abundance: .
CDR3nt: TGCGCCAGCAGCAATGGAGCGGGAGGGAACACCGGGGAGCTGTTTTTT
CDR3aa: CASSNGAGGNTGELFF

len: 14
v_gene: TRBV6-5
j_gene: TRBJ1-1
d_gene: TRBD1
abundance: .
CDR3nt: TGTGCCAGCGCGCACAGGGGTAAAAGGACTGAAGCTTTCTTT
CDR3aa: CASAHRGKRTEAFF

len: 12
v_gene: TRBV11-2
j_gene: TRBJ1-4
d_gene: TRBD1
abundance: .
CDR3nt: TGTGCCAGCAGCTCTCGGGACAGAGTACTGTTTTTT
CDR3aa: CASSSRDRVLFF

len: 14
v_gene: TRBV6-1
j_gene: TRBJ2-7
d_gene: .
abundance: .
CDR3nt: TGTGCCAGCAGCCCGGAGCCATCCAACTACGAGCAGTACTTC
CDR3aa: CASSPEPSNYEQYF

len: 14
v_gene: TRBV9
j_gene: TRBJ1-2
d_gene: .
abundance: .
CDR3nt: TGTGCCAGCAGCGTAGCTACAGGGAACTATGGCTACACCTTC
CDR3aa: CASSVATGNYGYTF

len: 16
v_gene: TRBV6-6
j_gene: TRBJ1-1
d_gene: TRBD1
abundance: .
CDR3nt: TGTGCCAGCAGTCCACTGGACAGGGGGGAGGGCACTGAAGCTTTCTTT
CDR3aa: CASSPLDRGEGTEAFF